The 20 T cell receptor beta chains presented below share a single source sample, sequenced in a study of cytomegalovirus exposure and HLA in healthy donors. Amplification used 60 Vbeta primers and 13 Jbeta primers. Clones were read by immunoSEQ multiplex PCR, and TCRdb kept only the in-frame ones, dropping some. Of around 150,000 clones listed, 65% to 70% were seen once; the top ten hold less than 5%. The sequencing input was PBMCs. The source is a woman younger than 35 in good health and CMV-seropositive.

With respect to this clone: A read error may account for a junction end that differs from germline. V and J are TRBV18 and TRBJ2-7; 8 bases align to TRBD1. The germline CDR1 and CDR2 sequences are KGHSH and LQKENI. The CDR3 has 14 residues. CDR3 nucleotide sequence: TGTGCCAGCTCCCGGACAGGGAACTCCTACGATCAGTACTTC. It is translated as CASSRTGNSYDQYF.

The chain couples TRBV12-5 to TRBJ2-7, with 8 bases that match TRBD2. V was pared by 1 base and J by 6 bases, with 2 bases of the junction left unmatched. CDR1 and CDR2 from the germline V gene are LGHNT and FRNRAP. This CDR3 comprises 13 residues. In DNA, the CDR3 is TGTGCTAGTGGTTTGGGACTAGCGCCCGAGCAGTACTTC. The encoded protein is CASGLGLAPEQYF.

CDR3 sequence reads: CASSLLAESYEQYF. The CDR3 region has the DNA TGTGCCAGCAGCTTACTAGCGGAATCCTACGAGCAGTACTTC. The chain combines TRBV7-6 with TRBJ2-7; 7 bases are shared with TRBD2. Germline-derived CDR1 and CDR2 are SGHVS and FNYEAQ. The CDR3 has 14 residues. V shed 2 bases, J shed 1 base, and the junction held 2 bases outside the gene matches.

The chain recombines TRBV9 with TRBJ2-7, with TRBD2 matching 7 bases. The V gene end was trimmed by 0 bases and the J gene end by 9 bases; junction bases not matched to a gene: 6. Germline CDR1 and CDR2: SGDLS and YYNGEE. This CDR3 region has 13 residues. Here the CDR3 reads CASSVEGREGQYF. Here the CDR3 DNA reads TGTGCCAGCAGCGTAGAGGGGAGGGAGGGGCAGTACTTC.

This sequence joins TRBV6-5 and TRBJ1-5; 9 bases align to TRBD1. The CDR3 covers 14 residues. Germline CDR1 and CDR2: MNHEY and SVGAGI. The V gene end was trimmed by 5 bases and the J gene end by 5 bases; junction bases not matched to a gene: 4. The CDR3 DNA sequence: TGTGCCAGCAGTCAAACAGGGGGCCATCAGCCCCAGCATTTT. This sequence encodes CASSQTGGHQPQHF.

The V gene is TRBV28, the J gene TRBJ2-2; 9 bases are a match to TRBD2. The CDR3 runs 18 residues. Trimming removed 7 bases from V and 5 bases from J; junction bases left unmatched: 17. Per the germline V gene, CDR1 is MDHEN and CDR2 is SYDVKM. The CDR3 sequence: CASTLTSGFPVWTGELFF. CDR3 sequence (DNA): TGTGCCAGCACATTGACTAGCGGATTCCCTGTCTGGACCGGGGAGCTGTTTTTT.

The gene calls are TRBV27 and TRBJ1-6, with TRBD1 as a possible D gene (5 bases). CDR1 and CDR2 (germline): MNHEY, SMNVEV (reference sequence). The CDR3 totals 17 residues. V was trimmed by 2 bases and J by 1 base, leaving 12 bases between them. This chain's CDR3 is CASSLGRGESYNSPLHF. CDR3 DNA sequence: TGTGCCAGCAGTTTAGGAAGGGGTGAGTCCTATAATTCACCCCTCCACTTT.

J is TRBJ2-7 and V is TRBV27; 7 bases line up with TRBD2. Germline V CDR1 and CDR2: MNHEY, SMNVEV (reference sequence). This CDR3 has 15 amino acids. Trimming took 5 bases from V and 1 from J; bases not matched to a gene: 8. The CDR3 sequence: CASSLTSAISYEQYF. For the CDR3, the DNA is TGTGCCAGCAGTCTAACTAGCGCAATTTCCTACGAGCAGTACTTC.

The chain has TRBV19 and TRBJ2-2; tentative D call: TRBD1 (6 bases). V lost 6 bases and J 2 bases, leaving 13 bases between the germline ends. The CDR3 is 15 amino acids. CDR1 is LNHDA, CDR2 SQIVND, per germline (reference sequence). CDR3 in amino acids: CASSLPGTNTGELFF. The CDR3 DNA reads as TGTGCCAGTAGCCTCCCGGGGACAAACACCGGGGAGCTGTTTTTT.

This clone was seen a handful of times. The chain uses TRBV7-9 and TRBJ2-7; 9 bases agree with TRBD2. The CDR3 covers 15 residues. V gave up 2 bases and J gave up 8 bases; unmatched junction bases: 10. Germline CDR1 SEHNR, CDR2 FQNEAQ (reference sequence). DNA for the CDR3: TGTGCCAGCAGCTTATCTTGGCGGGAGGGCCTCCAGCAGTACTTC. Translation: CASSLSWREGLQQYF.

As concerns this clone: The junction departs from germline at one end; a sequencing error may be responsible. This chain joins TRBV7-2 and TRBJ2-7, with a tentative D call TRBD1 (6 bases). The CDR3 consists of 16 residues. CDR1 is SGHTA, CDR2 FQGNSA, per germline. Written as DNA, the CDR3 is TGTGCCAGCAGCTTAGCGACAGGACTGCTTTCCCCGGGGTCTGACTTC. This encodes CASSLATGLLSPGSDF. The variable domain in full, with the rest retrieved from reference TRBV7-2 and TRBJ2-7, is GAGVSQSPSNKVTEKGKDVELRCDPISGHTALYWYRQSLGQGLEFLIYFQGNSAPDKSGLPSDRFSAERTGGSVSTLTIQRTQQEDSAVYLCASSLATGLLSPGSDFGPGTRLTVT.

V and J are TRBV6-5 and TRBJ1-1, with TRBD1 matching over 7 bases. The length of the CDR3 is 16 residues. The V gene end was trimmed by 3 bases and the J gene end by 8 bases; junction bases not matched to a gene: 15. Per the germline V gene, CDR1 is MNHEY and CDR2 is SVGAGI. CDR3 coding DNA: TGTGCCAGCAGTTATCGCTTTAAATGGGACAGAGGGGAAGCTTTCTTT. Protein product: CASSYRFKWDRGEAFF.

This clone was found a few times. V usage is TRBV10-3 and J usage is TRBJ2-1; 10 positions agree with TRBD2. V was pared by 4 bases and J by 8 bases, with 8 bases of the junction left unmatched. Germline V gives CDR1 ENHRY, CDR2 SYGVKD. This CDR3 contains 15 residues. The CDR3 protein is CAISGASGSFYEQFF. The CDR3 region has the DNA TGTGCCATCAGTGGGGCTAGCGGGAGCTTCTATGAGCAGTTCTTC.

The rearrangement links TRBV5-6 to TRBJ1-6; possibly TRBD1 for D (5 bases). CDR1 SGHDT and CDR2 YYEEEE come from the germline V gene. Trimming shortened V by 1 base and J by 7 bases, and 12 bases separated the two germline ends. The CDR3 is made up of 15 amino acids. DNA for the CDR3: TGTGCCAGCAGCTTGTTACGGGGGAGGAATTCACCCCTCCACTTT. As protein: CASSLLRGRNSPLHF.

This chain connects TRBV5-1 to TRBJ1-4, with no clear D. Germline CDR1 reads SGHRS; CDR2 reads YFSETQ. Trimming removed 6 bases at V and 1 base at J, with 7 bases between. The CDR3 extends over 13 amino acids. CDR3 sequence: CASMEGTNEKLFF. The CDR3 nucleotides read TGCGCCAGCATGGAGGGAACTAATGAAAAACTGTTTTTT.

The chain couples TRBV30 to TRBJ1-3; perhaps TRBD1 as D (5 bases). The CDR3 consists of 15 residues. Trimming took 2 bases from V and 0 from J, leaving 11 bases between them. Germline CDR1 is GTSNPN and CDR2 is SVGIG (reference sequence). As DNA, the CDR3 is TGTGCCTGGAGTCTAGGACAAAGCTCTGGAAACACCATATATTTT. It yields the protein CAWSLGQSSGNTIYF. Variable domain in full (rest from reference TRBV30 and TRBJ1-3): SQTIHQWPATLVQPVGSPLSLECTVEGTSNPNLYWYRQAAGRGLQLLFYSVGIGQISSEVPQNLSASRPQDRQFILSSKKLLLSDSGFYLCAWSLGQSSGNTIYFGEGSWLTVV.

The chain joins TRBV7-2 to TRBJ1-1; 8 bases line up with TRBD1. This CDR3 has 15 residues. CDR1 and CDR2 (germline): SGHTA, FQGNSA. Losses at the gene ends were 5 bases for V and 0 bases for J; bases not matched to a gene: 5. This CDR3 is CASSAQGVVNTEAFF. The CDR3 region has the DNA TGTGCCAGCAGCGCACAGGGGGTGGTGAACACTGAAGCTTTCTTT.

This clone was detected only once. The CDR3 DNA reads TGTGCCAGCAGCCCCCGGTTGTTCGGGGAGACCCAGTACTTC. Its translation: CASSPRLFGETQYF. This chain connects TRBV27 to TRBJ2-5; no clear D. V was cut by 6 bases and J by 5 bases, with 16 bases left in between. Per germline, CDR1 MNHEY and CDR2 SMNVEV (reference sequence). CDR3 length: 14 amino acids.

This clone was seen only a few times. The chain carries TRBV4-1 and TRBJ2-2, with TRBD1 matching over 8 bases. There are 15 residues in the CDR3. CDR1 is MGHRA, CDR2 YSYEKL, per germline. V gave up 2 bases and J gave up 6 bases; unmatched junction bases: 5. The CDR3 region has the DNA TGCGCCAGCAGCCAATTCGGACAGGGCCCCGGGGAGCTGTTTTTT. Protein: CASSQFGQGPGELFF.

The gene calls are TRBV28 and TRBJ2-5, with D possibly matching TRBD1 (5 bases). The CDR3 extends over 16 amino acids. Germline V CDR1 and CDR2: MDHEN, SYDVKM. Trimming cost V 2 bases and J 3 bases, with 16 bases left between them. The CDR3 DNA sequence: TGTGCCAGCAGTTTAGGCCCCGAGACAGAAAAAGAGACCCAGTACTTC. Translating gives CASSLGPETEKETQYF. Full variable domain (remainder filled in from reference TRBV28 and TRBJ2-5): DVKVTQSSRYLVKRTGEKVFLECVQDMDHENMFWYRQDPGLGLRLIYFSYDVKMKEKGDIPEGYSVSREKKERFSLILESASTNQTSMYLCASSLGPETEKETQYFGPGTRLLVL.